Shown below are 21 T cell receptor beta chains from a single sample sequenced in a study of tumor-infiltrating lymphocytes in primary liver carcinoma (dated 2017 in TCRdb). Reads for this sample came from an Illumina HiSeq 2500. A constant-region primer and ProtoScript II reverse transcriptase were used to reverse-transcribe TCRbeta-specific cDNA from around 540 ng total RNA. Construction of the TCRbeta libraries relied on three nested rounds of multiplex PCR, following a slightly modified ARM-PCR procedure. The first two PCR rounds used multiplex TRBV1-TRBV30 forward primers with a Cbeta reverse primer, each for about 10 cycles. TCRdb ran its own pipeline on the public reads, namely fastp trimming at Q25 and MiXCR clone calling, and kept in-frame beta chains. Merged by CDR3 protein, the rows form single entries marked with the most common genes and DNA. This sample has approximately 100,000 distinct CDR3 sequences in its table, and 65% to 75% of those were observed once. Roughly an eighth of the sample is in the top ten clones.

Without any cell sorting, total RNA and DNA were extracted together from around 20-30 mg of bulk tissue using the AllPrep DNA/RNA mini kit. Sequenced input: liver tumor tissue from sampling region 2. The sample's cell subset or site, from its label and the paper: tumor region T2, inferior pole. The receptors come from a woman aged 55-69 years with primary liver carcinoma and hepatitis B virus infection.

With regard to this clonotype: The junction departs from the called germline gene at one end, perhaps through a read error. The CDR3: CASSFGIATGYKQYF. CDR3 in DNA: TGTGCCAGCAGCTTTGGGATAGCCACCGGCTACAAGCAGTACTTC. This chain connects TRBV5-5 to TRBJ2-7; D is ambiguous. Germline values: CDR1 SGHKS, CDR2 YYEKEE (reference sequence). The CDR3 consists of 15 residues.

Remarks on this clonotype: Possible read error: a much larger clone is one base away. This is likely a read error, given that the CDR3 carries no conserved phenylalanine or tryptophan at its end. V is TRBV6-5 and J is TRBJ1-1, with D unclear. CDR3 length: 18 amino acids. In germline, CDR1 is MNHEY, CDR2 SVGAGI. CDR3 DNA sequence: TGTGCCAGCAGTTACTCAGTATCCCCAACCGGCCTGAAGACTGAAGCTTTCTCT. Its protein is CASSYSVSPTGLKTEAFS.

This clonotype was counted many times. V is TRBV29-1 and J is TRBJ2-2; TRBD1 matches 8 bases. Losses at the gene ends were 6 bases for V and 5 bases for J; bases not matched to a gene: 8. The CDR3 extends over 14 amino acids. The germline V gene has CDR1 SQVTM and CDR2 ANQGSEA. The CDR3 reads CSVRDRGGTGELFF. The CDR3 coding sequence is TGCAGCGTCCGAGACAGGGGTGGGACCGGGGAGCTGTTTTTT.

This clonotype was found many times. J is TRBJ1-5 and V is TRBV6-1; D not certain. Deletions cut 1 base from V and 4 bases from J, with 5 bases between. The CDR3 spans 13 residues. The germline V gene has CDR1 MNHNS and CDR2 SASEGT. The CDR3 is CASSEGVNQPQHF. CDR3 nucleotide sequence: TGTGCCAGCAGTGAAGGAGTAAATCAGCCCCAGCATTTT.

As for this clonotype: The germline gene is not matched at one end of the junction; a read error may be the cause. The chain employs TRBV11-2 and TRBJ2-2, with D perhaps TRBD2 (5 bases). Germline CDR1 and CDR2: SGHAT and FQNNGV. The CDR3 runs 15 residues. CDR3 sequence (DNA): TGTGCCGGCAGCCCTCGGCAAGGACTGACCGGGGAGCTGTTTTTT. Protein: CAGSPRQGLTGELFF.

The rearrangement uses TRBV7-2 and TRBJ1-5; 7 nucleotides match TRBD1. CDR1 and CDR2 from the germline V gene are SGHTA and FQGNSA. This CDR3 has 14 residues. With 8 bases clipped from V and 4 bases from J, the junction kept 8 bases outside the gene matches. The CDR3 region has the DNA TGTGCCAGCCGCGGACAGGCCCCGAATCAGCCCCAGCATTTT. It specifies CASRGQAPNQPQHF.

This clonotype showed up just once. The chain couples TRBV9 to TRBJ2-7, with D unclear. The CDR3 has 15 residues. Between the trimmed V and J ends, which lost 0 bases and 1 base, there was a span of 11 bases. Germline V gives CDR1 SGDLS, CDR2 YYNGEE. CDR3 nucleotide sequence: TGTGCCAGCAGCGTAGGGGATGGCTTATCCTACGAGCAGTACTTC. Translated, it gives CASSVGDGLSYEQYF.

This clonotype was seen a handful of times. V usage is TRBV18 and J usage is TRBJ2-1, with TRBD1 identical over 8 bases. This CDR3 has 18 amino acids. The trim removed 3 bases at V and 1 base at J, leaving 11 bases unmatched. Germline V lookup: CDR1 KGHSH, CDR2 LQKENI. The CDR3 DNA reads TGTGCCAGCTCACCCGGTATCCAGGGGGCGGCTTCCTACAATGAGCAGTTCTTC. Amino acid sequence: CASSPGIQGAASYNEQFF.

The chain has TRBV4-2 and TRBJ2-3; the D is unclear. Trimming stripped 3 bases from V and 4 bases from J, with 14 bases between. The CDR3 consists of 15 residues. The V gene's germline CDR1 is LGHNA and CDR2 YNFKEQ. In nucleotides, the CDR3 is TGTGCCAGCAGCCATGACCGGCTATCCTCAGATACGCAGTATTTT. This codes for CASSHDRLSSDTQYF.

This clonotype was recorded a few times. The final CDR3 position lacks the conserved phenylalanine or tryptophan, pointing to a likely read error. No DNA is shown, since the ends of the CDR3 on it are uncertain; the CDR3 is the one TCRdb lists. The chain recombines TRBV10-3 with TRBJ1-1; TRBD1 is the table's D call and was not checked against the DNA. The CDR3 spans 12 amino acids, including both terminal residues. CDR1 and CDR2 (germline): ENHRY, SYGVKD. The CDR3: CAISEPGGEALL.

A word on this clonotype: At one end the junction does not follow the germline gene, possibly because of a read error. CDR3 in DNA: TGTGACAGCAGCGCCGGACAGGGGGGACTAGCGGGGGGATTCAACGAGCAGTTCTTC. Residues: CDSSAGQGGLAGGFNEQFF. The chain uses TRBV11-3 and TRBJ2-1; 15 nucleotides line up with TRBD2. CDR3 length equals 19 residues. CDR1 is SGHNT and CDR2 is YENEEA in the germline V gene.

Of note for this clonotype: The missing conserved phenylalanine or tryptophan at the end of this CDR3 makes a read error likely. The chain employs TRBV12-3 or TRBV12-4 and TRBJ1-1, with D maybe TRBD1 (5 bases). This CDR3 comprises 12 residues. The CDR3 region has the DNA TGTGCAACCCGGACACTCGACACTGAAGCTTTCTAT. Residues: CATRTLDTEAFY.

Concerning this clonotype: A junction boundary mismatches the germline segment, possibly from a read error. The chain recombines TRBV29-1 with TRBJ2-1, with 7 bases aligning to TRBD1. The CDR3 runs 14 residues. Germline CDR1 reads SQVTM; CDR2 reads ANQGSEA. CDR3 region: CSVEVPGQLHEHIF. The CDR3 bases are TGCAGCGTTGAAGTTCCGGGACAGTTGCATGAGCATATCTTC.

This CDR3 is CASSWGDRGVETQYF. The CDR3 DNA sequence: TGTGCCAGCAGCTGGGGGGACAGGGGGGTCGAGACCCAGTACTTC. J is TRBJ2-5 and V is TRBV11-2, with 11 bases that match TRBD1. This CDR3 comprises 15 residues. Germline values: CDR1 SGHAT, CDR2 FQNNGV. J lost 5 bases, V lost 4 bases, and 6 bases had no gene match.

Details on this clonotype: An end of the junction does not agree with germline; a read error may underlie this. The chain has TRBV10-1 and TRBJ2-2; D is possibly TRBD1 or TRBD2 (5 bases each). From germline, CDR1 is WNHNN and CDR2 SYGVQD (reference sequence). The CDR3 is 15 residues long. CDR3 residues: CASSERGPDIGEPFF. The CDR3, as DNA: TGCGCCAGCAGTGAGAGAGGGCCGGACATCGGGGAGCCGTTTTTT.

The chain employs TRBV20-1 and TRBJ2-5; TRBD1 agrees at 9 bases. CDR1 is DFQATT, CDR2 SNEGSKA, per germline (reference sequence). Trimming cost V 4 bases and J 4 bases; bases outside gene matches: 13. This CDR3 comprises 16 residues. The CDR3 loop is CSATPSVGQGAETQYF. CDR3 bases: TGCAGTGCTACCCCCAGTGTGGGACAGGGAGCAGAGACCCAGTACTTC.

There are many counts of this clonotype. The V gene is TRBV5-6, the J gene TRBJ2-2; possibly TRBD2 for D (6 bases). The V and J ends lost 4 bases and 5 bases respectively, with 15 bases between them. CDR3 length: 15 amino acids. The germline gives CDR1 SGHDT, CDR2 YYEEEE. CDR3 in amino acids: CASSAPGLATGELFF. The DNA for the CDR3 is TGTGCCAGCAGCGCCCCGGGACTTGCTACCGGGGAGCTGTTTTTT.

Comments on this clonotype: Sequence at one end of the junction differs from germline and may be a read error. The chain links TRBV6-1 to TRBJ2-7; TRBD1 agrees at 7 bases. The CDR3 is made up of 13 amino acids. Germline-derived CDR1 and CDR2 are MNHNS and SASEGT. CDR3 bases: TGTGCCAGCGCGAGGGACAGACCCTACGAGCAGAACTTT. This gives the protein CASARDRPYEQNF.

A word on this clonotype: This likely comes from a read error, as the CDR3 has no conserved phenylalanine or tryptophan at its end. The rearrangement uses TRBV11-3 and TRBJ2-7; 8 bases are a match to TRBD1. Germline CDR1 and CDR2: SGHNT and YENEEA. The CDR3 is made up of 15 amino acids. Here the CDR3 DNA reads TGTGCCACCAGCTTAGGGTCAGGGGGCTCCCTCGAGCAGTACCTC. This encodes CATSLGSGGSLEQYL.

Concerning this clonotype itself: Compared with germline, one end of the junction differs, possibly owing to a read error. The chain carries TRBV11-2 and TRBJ2-3; TRBD1 or TRBD2 may be the D gene (5 bases each). The CDR3 consists of 21 residues. The germline CDR1 and CDR2 sequences are SGHAT and FQNNGV. This chain's CDR3 is CASSPGAVLKGRAANTDMQYF. In nucleotides, the CDR3 is TGTGCCAGCAGCCCAGGAGCGGTCCTGAAGGGGCGTGCAGCCAACACTGATATGCAGTATTTT.

This clonotype has just a few counts. The chain is built from TRBV28 and TRBJ1-1; TRBD1 matches at 7 bases. The CDR3 consists of 14 residues. Germline V lookup: CDR1 MDHEN, CDR2 SYDVKM. V lost 6 bases and J lost 1; bases outside the gene matches: 5. For the CDR3, the DNA is TGTGCCAGCAGACCGGGACAGCGGAACACTGAAGCTTTCTTT. This translates into CASRPGQRNTEAFF.